This T cell receptor (beta chain) is drawn from a study of breast tumors, draining lymph nodes, adjacent tissues (dated by TCRdb to between 2015 and 2016). Describing the broader study: The study compared TCR beta repertoires across tumor, adjacent nontumor tissue and axillary lymph nodes from breast cancer patients. In human breast cancer, the study set out to assess how tumor, surrounding tissue and draining lymph node repertoires relate to one another and whether T cells might be exchanged between them.

Lymph node samples came from the axillary draining lymph nodes of breast cancer patients. Sequencing was carried out with an Illumina HiSeq 2000. TCR beta chain libraries were generated by multiplex PCR amplification. High-throughput sequencing was used to analyze the amplified TCR beta chain products. The raw public data were reprocessed by TCRdb itself: fastp quality trimming at Q25, MiXCR clonotype calling, in-frame beta chains only. Each entry merges the rows of one CDR3 protein and shows their most common DNA and genes. The sample table holds 150,000 to 250,000 distinct CDR3 sequences, of which 25% to 40% were seen once. Jointly, the top ten make up roughly 4% of the sample. This clonotype was found many times. What antigen it recognizes has not been identified. Base qualities are missing; no much larger clone stands one base away. The study at large found these results: In luminal-like breast cancer, tumor and nontumor tissue repertoires resembled each other significantly more than in basal-like breast cancer. The data were considered consistent with the idea that most tumor T cells come from the lymph node and then expand in tumor tissue. The conclusion that tumor T cells originate in lymph nodes was framed as consistent with a hypothesis rather than directly demonstrated. Tumors showed preferential V and J gene usage, and their T-cell repertoire diversity fell below that of lymph nodes yet above that of nontumor tissue.

The receptor was derived from a female donor with breast cancer. Some clones in this sample may be carry-over from other donors' samples. Specimen: axillary lymph node tissue.

CDR3 reads: CASRTSVLYEQYF. The nucleotide sequence is given as TGTGCCAGCAGAACTAGCGTCCTCTACGAGCAGTACTTC. The chain links TRBV28 with TRBJ2-7; the central 7 bases match TRBD2. Spanning cysteine to phenylalanine, the CDR3 consists of 13 amino acids. Only CDR3 DNA remains: 39 bases, in frame from the first base. The germline V gene provides CDR1 MDHEN and CDR2 SYDVKM. For this chain, trimming is 6 bases at the V end and 3 bases at the J end, and the number of junction bases without a gene match is 5.